A single sample is the source of the 18 T cell receptor beta chains below, sequenced in a study of read filtering for tumor transcriptome and immune sequencing. Molecular barcoded adaptors covering alpha/delta and beta/gamma chains were used on roughly 400 ng RNA. MiXCR, applied by TCRdb to the reads, yields one record per CDR3 protein. The data show around 140,000 distinct CDR3 sequences, with about 12% seen just once and about 8.6% held by the top ten. The sequenced sample consisted of a population of CD138-negative cells sorted from bone marrow. Receptors were obtained from a donor aged 40 or over with multiple myeloma.

This clonotype was counted many times. This chain links TRBV12-3 or TRBV12-4 with TRBJ2-2, with D hard to call. V shed 5 bases and J shed 6 bases, with 13 bases lying between them. The CDR3 spans 14 residues. The CDR3 DNA is TGTGCCAGCAGTCCCTCTTGGGCCGCCGGGGAGCTGTTTTTT. Protein: CASSPSWAAGELFF.

This clonotype showed up many times. This chain uses TRBV20-1 with TRBJ2-3, with TRBD2 as a possible D gene (6 bases). Per germline, CDR1 DFQATT and CDR2 SNEGSKA (reference sequence). Trimming removed 1 base at V and 4 bases at J, with 12 bases between. The CDR3 contains 14 residues. CDR3 residues: CSARALGGADTQYF. The CDR3 coding sequence is TGCAGTGCTAGAGCACTTGGCGGGGCAGATACGCAGTATTTT.

This clonotype occurred many times. The chain uses TRBV7-2 and TRBJ1-4; D is perhaps TRBD1 (5 bases). Trimming took off 5 bases at V and 10 bases at J, with 20 bases between the two ends. Germline lookup yields CDR1 SGHTA and CDR2 FQGNSA. The CDR3 length is 15 residues. The CDR3 coding sequence is TGTGCCAGCAGCCCCGAAGGGGCTTCTGAGAGAAAACTGTTTTTT. As protein: CASSPEGASERKLFF. Combining the CDR3 with reference TRBV7-2 and TRBJ1-4 gives the whole variable domain GAGVSQSPSNKVTEKGKDVELRCDPISGHTALYWYRQSLGQGLEFLIYFQGNSAPDKSGLPSDRFSAERTGGSVSTLTIQRTQQEDSAVYLCASSPEGASERKLFFGSGTQLSVL.

This clonotype came up many times. CDR3 DNA: TGTGCCAGCACGGACCGGGAGGGGTTGGGCAATCAGCCCCAGCATTTT. Its translation: CASTDREGLGNQPQHF. The chain couples TRBV7-8 to TRBJ1-5; TRBD1 might be the D (5 bases). The CDR3 has 16 amino acids. V shed 7 bases and J shed 2 bases, with 18 bases lying between them. CDR1 SGHVS and CDR2 FQNEAQ come from the germline V gene.

This clonotype was picked up many times. The chain recombines TRBV24-1 with TRBJ2-1, with 14 bases fitting TRBD2. Losses at the gene ends were 4 bases for V and 6 bases for J; bases not matched to a gene: 7. Germline CDR1 reads KGHDR; CDR2 reads SFDVKD. This CDR3 spans 17 amino acids. The DNA for the CDR3 is TGTGCCACCAGTGACGGGACTAGCGGGAGAGGCGGCAATGAGCAGTTCTTC. Residues: CATSDGTSGRGGNEQFF.

This clonotype has ten or more counts. This chain uses TRBV20-1 with TRBJ2-1; tentative D call: TRBD1 (5 bases). CDR3 length: 11 residues. V gave up 1 base and J gave up 9 bases, with 7 bases separating them. CDR1 DFQATT and CDR2 SNEGSKA come from the germline V gene (reference sequence). The CDR3 reads CSARGGVEQFF. The CDR3 DNA is TGCAGTGCTAGAGGGGGCGTTGAGCAGTTCTTC.

This clonotype was seen a handful of times. The rearrangement links TRBV27 to TRBJ1-2, with D unresolved. Trimming left V 7 bases short and J 5 bases short, with 8 bases between. The length of the CDR3 is 11 residues. Germline V gene data show CDR1 as MNHEY and CDR2 as SMNVEV (reference sequence). CDR3 nucleotides: TGTGCCAGCACCGCAGGTTATGGCTACACCTTC. It encodes CASTAGYGYTF.

This clonotype was seen at least ten times. A read error may account for a junction end that differs from germline. The chain carries TRBV20-1 and TRBJ2-5; D is unclear. Germline V CDR1 and CDR2: DFQATT, SNEGSKA (reference sequence). The length of the CDR3 is 10 residues. The CDR3 DNA reads as TGCAGTGCCACTCAAGGGACCCAGTACTTC. Translation gives CSATQGTQYF.

In its sample, this clonotype was seen many times. The CDR3: CASSFGLQPNEQFF. CDR3 coding DNA: TGTGCCAGCAGCTTTGGACTACAACCCAATGAGCAGTTCTTC. This chain joins TRBV11-3 and TRBJ2-1, with D possibly matching TRBD2 (6 bases). Deletions cut 3 bases from V and 6 bases from J, with 12 bases between. The CDR3 runs to 14 residues. The germline CDR1 and CDR2 sequences are SGHNT and YENEEA.

There are many counts of this clonotype. The J gene is TRBJ1-1, the V gene TRBV7-2; D gene ambiguous. The CDR3 consists of 15 residues. V was clipped by 1 base and J by 1 base, with 10 bases between them. Per the germline V gene, CDR1 is SGHTA and CDR2 is FQGNSA. CDR3: CASSLVAGANTEAFF. The CDR3 DNA reads as TGTGCCAGCAGCTTAGTAGCAGGAGCGAACACTGAAGCTTTCTTT. Full variable domain (rest looked up from reference TRBV7-2 and TRBJ1-1): GAGVSQSPSNKVTEKGKDVELRCDPISGHTALYWYRQSLGQGLEFLIYFQGNSAPDKSGLPSDRFSAERTGGSVSTLTIQRTQQEDSAVYLCASSLVAGANTEAFFGQGTRLTVV.

This clonotype was detected ten times or more. The chain couples TRBV3-1 to TRBJ2-2, with unresolved D. Trimming left V 2 bases short and J 9 bases short, with 10 bases between. The CDR3 is made up of 13 amino acids. CDR1 is LGHDT and CDR2 is YNNKEL in the germline V gene (reference sequence). The CDR3 here is CASSQILRRELFF. The CDR3 DNA reads TGTGCCAGCAGCCAAATTCTCCGAAGGGAGCTGTTTTTT.

This clonotype was detected a few times. It may be a read error: a sequence one base away is much more abundant. The chain links TRBV25-1 to TRBJ2-7; D is possibly TRBD1 (5 bases). The germline V gene has CDR1 MGHDK and CDR2 SYGVNS. The CDR3 contains 13 residues. Trimming took 4 bases from V and 7 from J, leaving 14 bases between them. CDR3 sequence: CASSGDSPEEQYF. CDR3 nucleotide sequence: TGTGCCAGCAGTGGAGACAGTCCCGAAGAGCAGTACTTC.

This clonotype was found many times. V and J are TRBV5-1 and TRBJ2-1; weak D call: TRBD2 (6 bases). Trimming pared 2 bases from V and 0 bases from J, leaving 18 bases between. This CDR3 comprises 18 residues. Germline assignment: CDR1 SGHRS and CDR2 YFSETQ. DNA of the CDR3: TGCGCCAGCAGCTTAGCGGCGGGATTTATCAGCTCCTACAATGAGCAGTTCTTC. This gives the protein CASSLAAGFISSYNEQFF. Full variable domain (outside the CDR3, taken from reference TRBV5-1 and TRBJ2-1): KAGVTQTPRYLIKTRGQQVTLSCSPISGHRSVSWYQQTPGQGLQFLFEYFSETQRNKGNFPGRFSGRQFSNSRSEMNVSTLELGDSALYLCASSLAAGFISSYNEQFFGPGTRLTVL.

In this sample, this clonotype turned up many times. This chain uses TRBV19 with TRBJ2-3; D may match TRBD1 or TRBD2 (6 bases each). CDR3 length equals 17 residues. Germline CDR1 is LNHDA and CDR2 is SQIVND (reference sequence). The V end lost 3 bases, the J end lost 3 bases, and 19 bases lay between the germline ends. This CDR3 is CASSIMGGRGGTDTQYF. The DNA of the CDR3 is TGTGCCAGTAGTATCATGGGGGGCAGAGGAGGGACAGATACGCAGTATTTT.

This clonotype was detected ten times or more. The chain recombines TRBV5-4 with TRBJ1-5; the D is unclear. The germline gives CDR1 SGHNT, CDR2 YYREEE (reference sequence). This CDR3 region has 13 residues. The V end was cut by 2 bases, the J end by 2 bases, with 5 bases between. The CDR3 DNA sequence: TGTGCCAGCAGCTTCGAAGGCAATCAGCCCCAGCATTTT. It codes for CASSFEGNQPQHF.

The chain is built from TRBV11-3 and TRBJ2-2; D possibly uses TRBD1 or TRBD2 (5 bases each). The CDR3 runs 16 residues. V shed 4 bases and J shed 4 bases, with 16 bases lying between them. Germline V CDR1 and CDR2: SGHNT, YENEEA. The CDR3 sequence: CASSWGSGISTGELFF. The CDR3 DNA is TGTGCCAGCAGCTGGGGGTCGGGCATAAGCACCGGGGAGCTGTTTTTT.

This clonotype occurred many times. The rearrangement links TRBV6-2 or TRBV6-3 to TRBJ2-7, with D uncertain. Germline CDR1 reads MNHEY; CDR2 reads SVGEGT. The V and J ends lost 6 bases and 3 bases respectively, with 9 bases between them. This CDR3 contains 12 residues. DNA of the CDR3: TGTGCCAGCAGCTTTACGGTCTACGAGCAGTACTTC. This sequence encodes CASSFTVYEQYF.

In its sample, this clonotype was seen many times. The chain couples TRBV3-1 to TRBJ2-5; D is ambiguous. Trimming pared 1 base from V and 6 bases from J, leaving 6 bases between. The germline gives CDR1 LGHDT, CDR2 YNNKEL (reference sequence). This CDR3 region has 12 residues. The CDR3 nucleotides are TGTGCCAGCAGCCAAGGGACGAAGACCCAGTACTTC. Translation: CASSQGTKTQYF.